This TCR beta chain stems from a study of Graves' ophthalmopathy and Graves' hyperthyroidism. This clonotype was detected many times. The PBMCs originated from around 9.7 ml of fresh peripheral blood. CDR3 size: 15 residues. Looked up from germline, CDR1 is LNHDA and CDR2 is SQIVND (reference sequence). The junction had 6 bases not matched to a gene; V was cut back by 4 bases and J by 4 bases. Investigators amplified TCR beta CDR3 regions from RNA transcripts. The first-round RT-PCR employed HTBI primers together with the Qiagen OneStep RT-PCR kit. A multiplex PCR was then performed as the second round. A single record per CDR3 protein comes from TCRdb applying MiXCR to the multiplex PCR reads. Of under 250,000 distinct CDR3 sequences listed, 29% were seen once; the top ten hold approximately 9%.

The TCR was taken from a man between 50 and 59 years old with Graves' ophthalmopathy. This chain uses TRBV19 with TRBJ2-7, with TRBD2 matching 11 bases. The sequencing input was peripheral blood. CDR3 DNA: TGTGCCAGTAGTAGGGGGACTAGCGGAGTATACGAGCAGTACTTC. This sequence encodes CASSRGTSGVYEQYF.